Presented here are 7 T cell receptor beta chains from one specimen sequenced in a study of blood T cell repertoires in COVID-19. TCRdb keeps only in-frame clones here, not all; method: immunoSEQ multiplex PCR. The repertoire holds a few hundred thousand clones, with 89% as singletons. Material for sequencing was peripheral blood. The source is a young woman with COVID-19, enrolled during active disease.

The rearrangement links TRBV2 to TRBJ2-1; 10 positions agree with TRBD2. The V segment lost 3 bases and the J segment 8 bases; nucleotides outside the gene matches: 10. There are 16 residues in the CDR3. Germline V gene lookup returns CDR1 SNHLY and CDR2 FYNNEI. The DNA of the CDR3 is TGTGCCAGCAGTGAGTCAGCGGGGGGGCCTCTGGATGAGCAGTTCTTC. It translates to CASSESAGGPLDEQFF.

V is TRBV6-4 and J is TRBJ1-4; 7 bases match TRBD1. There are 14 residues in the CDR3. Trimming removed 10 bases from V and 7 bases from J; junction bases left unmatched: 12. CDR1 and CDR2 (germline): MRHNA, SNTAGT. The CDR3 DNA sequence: TGTGCCACCCTGGTGGGGACAGAAAGTGAAAAACTGTTTTTT. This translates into CATLVGTESEKLFF.

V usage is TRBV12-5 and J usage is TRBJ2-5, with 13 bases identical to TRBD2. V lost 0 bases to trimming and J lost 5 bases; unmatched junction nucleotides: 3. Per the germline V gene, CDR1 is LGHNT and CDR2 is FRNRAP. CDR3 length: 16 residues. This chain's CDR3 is CASGLVWTSGSETQYF. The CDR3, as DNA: TGTGCTAGTGGTTTGGTCTGGACTAGCGGGAGCGAGACCCAGTACTTC.

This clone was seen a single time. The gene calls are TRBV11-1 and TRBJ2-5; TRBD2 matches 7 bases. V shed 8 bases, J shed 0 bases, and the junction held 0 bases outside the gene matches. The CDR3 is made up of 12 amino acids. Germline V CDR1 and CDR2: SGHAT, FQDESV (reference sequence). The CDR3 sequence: CASGGDQETQYF. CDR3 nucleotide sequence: TGTGCCAGCGGGGGGGACCAAGAGACCCAGTACTTC.

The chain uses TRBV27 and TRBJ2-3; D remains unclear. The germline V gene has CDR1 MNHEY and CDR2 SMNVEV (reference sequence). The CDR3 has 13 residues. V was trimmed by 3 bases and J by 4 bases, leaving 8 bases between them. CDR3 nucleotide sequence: TGTGCCAGCAGTTTTGACAAAGCAGATACGCAGTATTTT. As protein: CASSFDKADTQYF.

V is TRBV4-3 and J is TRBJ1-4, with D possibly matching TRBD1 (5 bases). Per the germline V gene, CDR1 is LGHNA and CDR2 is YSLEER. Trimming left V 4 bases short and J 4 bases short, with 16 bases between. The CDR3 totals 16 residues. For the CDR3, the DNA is TGCGCCAGCAGCCCGGAGGGTCTGGGGGTTAATGAAAAACTGTTTTTT. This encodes CASSPEGLGVNEKLFF.

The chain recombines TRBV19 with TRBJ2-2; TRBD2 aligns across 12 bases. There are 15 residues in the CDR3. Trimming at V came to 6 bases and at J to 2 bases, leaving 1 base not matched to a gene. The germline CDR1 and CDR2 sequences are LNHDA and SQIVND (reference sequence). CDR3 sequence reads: CASRLAGGNTGELFF. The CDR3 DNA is TGTGCCAGTAGACTAGCGGGGGGTAACACCGGGGAGCTGTTTTTT.